This passage covers 21 T cell receptor beta chains from one sample sequenced in a study of T cells after yellow fever vaccination. TCRdb independently ran MiXCR on the 5' RACE reads; one entry per CDR3 protein. The repertoire holds 150,000 or so distinct CDR3 sequences, with around 7% as singletons. This material consisted of CD4+ T cells sorted from PBMCs, taken around 5 days after the first yellow fever vaccination. These receptors were collected from a man between 18 and 29 years old who received the YFV17D yellow fever vaccine.

The gene calls are TRBV7-2 and TRBJ1-2, with D perhaps TRBD1 (5 bases). CDR3 size: 17 residues. The V end was cut by 7 bases, the J end by 7 bases, with 28 bases between. Germline lookup yields CDR1 SGHTA and CDR2 FQGNSA. The CDR3 loop reads CASKNHPRGGEGSGYTF. CDR3 coding DNA: TGTGCCAGCAAAAATCACCCTCGGGGGGGTGAAGGAAGTGGCTACACCTTC. The complete variable domain, with remaining parts taken from reference TRBV7-2 and TRBJ1-2, reads GAGVSQSPSNKVTEKGKDVELRCDPISGHTALYWYRQSLGQGLEFLIYFQGNSAPDKSGLPSDRFSAERTGGSVSTLTIQRTQQEDSAVYLCASKNHPRGGEGSGYTFGSGTRLTVV.

V and J are TRBV20-1 and TRBJ2-2; D is unclear. The CDR3 is made up of 13 amino acids. V lost 3 bases and J lost 5, with 10 bases in between. CDR1 is DFQATT, CDR2 SNEGSKA, per germline (reference sequence). CDR3 protein: CSARGPTTGELFF. The CDR3 region has the DNA TGCAGTGCTAGGGGCCCGACAACCGGGGAGCTGTTTTTT.

At least ten counts were recorded for this clonotype. The chain links TRBV19 to TRBJ2-1; TRBD1 agrees at 10 bases. The CDR3 runs to 15 residues. V was pared by 6 bases and J by 7 bases, with 9 bases of the junction left unmatched. The germline gives CDR1 LNHDA, CDR2 SQIVND (reference sequence). CDR3 loop: CASRRGDRGVNEQFF. The CDR3 DNA reads as TGTGCCAGTAGGAGGGGGGACAGGGGTGTTAATGAGCAGTTCTTC.

In its sample, this clonotype was seen many times. The CDR3 DNA follows: TGTGCCAGCAGCCCCGGGGGGGCCACAGATACGCAGTATTTT. Translation: CASSPGGATDTQYF. This chain joins TRBV7-3 and TRBJ2-3, with TRBD2 matching over 8 bases. Per germline, CDR1 SGHTA and CDR2 FQGTGA. The trim removed 5 bases at V and 2 bases at J, leaving 3 bases unmatched. This CDR3 region has 14 residues.

V gene TRBV28 combines with J gene TRBJ2-6, with no clear D. Germline V gene lookup returns CDR1 MDHEN and CDR2 SYDVKM. Trimming stripped 3 bases from V and 0 bases from J, with 15 bases between. This CDR3 has 18 residues. The CDR3 nucleotides are TGTGCCAGCAGTTTGGGCAGAGGCCCCCCCTCTGGGGCCAACGTCCTGACTTTC. Encoded protein: CASSLGRGPPSGANVLTF.

Points on this clonotype: This may be a read error: a much more frequent sequence differs by one nucleotide. The chain recombines TRBV30 with TRBJ1-2, with no clear D. This CDR3 has 11 residues. Germline-derived CDR1 and CDR2 are GTSNPN and SVGIG (reference sequence). Trimming took 4 bases from V and 8 from J, leaving 11 bases between them. The CDR3 is CAWTTARGYTF. The CDR3, as DNA: TGTGCCTGGACCACAGCGCGGGGCTACACCTTC.

This clonotype was detected many times. V is TRBV14 and J is TRBJ1-6, with a possible D match to TRBD1 (5 bases). Trimming removed 3 bases at V and 8 bases at J, with 5 bases between. Germline V gene lookup returns CDR1 SGHDN and CDR2 FVKESK. CDR3 size: 12 residues. CDR3: CASSQGDSPLHF. In DNA, the CDR3 is TGTGCCAGCAGCCAGGGGGATTCACCCCTCCACTTT.

The chain employs TRBV7-2 and TRBJ2-4; tentatively, D is TRBD1 (6 bases). With 4 bases removed from V and 6 bases from J, the gap between germline ends came to 10 bases. Germline CDR1 SGHTA, CDR2 FQGNSA. This CDR3 is 13 amino acids long. CDR3 protein: CASSWADRNIQYF. DNA of the CDR3: TGTGCCAGCAGCTGGGCGGACAGAAACATTCAGTACTTC.

The chain links TRBV7-2 to TRBJ1-1, with TRBD1 matching over 10 bases. The CDR3 is 14 amino acids. The ends lost 5 bases at V and 8 bases at J; junction bases unmatched: 8. Germline V lookup: CDR1 SGHTA, CDR2 FQGNSA. As DNA, the CDR3 is TGTGCCAGCAGCAGGGACAGGGGATCGTTCGAAGCTTTCTTT. Translating it yields CASSRDRGSFEAFF.

This clonotype has ten or more counts. The DNA of the CDR3 is TGTGCCAGCAGCAAATTTAGGGGACTGAGAAATGAAAAACTGTTTTTT. This codes for CASSKFRGLRNEKLFF. The chain links TRBV7-8 to TRBJ1-4; D is perhaps TRBD1 (5 bases). CDR1 SGHVS and CDR2 FQNEAQ come from the germline V gene. V lost 5 bases and J 5 bases, leaving 18 bases between the germline ends. The CDR3 runs to 16 residues.

The table lists this clonotype with many counts. This chain connects TRBV27 to TRBJ1-6; TRBD1 agrees at 7 bases. Germline V CDR1 and CDR2: MNHEY, SMNVEV (reference sequence). The CDR3 covers 15 residues. With 0 bases clipped from V and 7 bases from J, the junction kept 3 bases outside the gene matches. The CDR3 protein is CASSLSTGWNSPLHF. DNA for the CDR3: TGTGCCAGCAGTTTATCGACAGGGTGGAATTCACCCCTCCACTTT.

This clonotype was counted at least ten times. The chain employs TRBV5-1 and TRBJ1-4; 7 nucleotides line up with TRBD1. Trimming removed 4 bases from V and 7 bases from J; junction bases left unmatched: 7. Per the germline V gene, CDR1 is SGHRS and CDR2 is YFSETQ. This CDR3 has 14 amino acids. The chain's CDR3 is CASSLTGSSEKLFF. In DNA, the CDR3 is TGCGCCAGCAGCCTGACAGGGTCAAGTGAAAAACTGTTTTTT.

This clonotype was recorded many times. This chain joins TRBV7-2 and TRBJ2-5, with 12 bases lining up with TRBD2. The junction had 6 bases not matched to a gene; V was cut back by 5 bases and J by 5 bases. The CDR3 loop spans 15 amino acids. CDR1 is SGHTA and CDR2 is FQGNSA in the germline V gene. The CDR3 DNA follows: TGTGCCAGCAGCCCGCGGACTAGCGGGGTTGAGACCCAGTACTTC. It is translated as CASSPRTSGVETQYF.

This clonotype has ten or more counts. The rearrangement joins TRBV12-3 or TRBV12-4 to TRBJ2-2, with a possible D match to TRBD2 (6 bases). The ends were cut back, 2 bases at V and 3 bases at J, with 13 bases in the middle. This CDR3 region has 16 residues. DNA for the CDR3: TGTGCCAGCAGTTTAAGAAGCGGGCGGCACACCGGGGAGCTGTTTTTT. Its protein is CASSLRSGRHTGELFF.

This clonotype was recorded many times. The rearrangement links TRBV29-1 to TRBJ2-3; TRBD2 might be the D (5 bases). The CDR3 consists of 13 residues. Germline values: CDR1 SQVTM, CDR2 ANQGSEA. V was shortened by 6 bases and J by 0 bases, with 10 bases between the two germline ends. CDR3 sequence (DNA): TGCAGCGTCTGGACTCACAGCACAGATACGCAGTATTTT. It yields the protein CSVWTHSTDTQYF.

This clonotype was counted a few times. The rearrangement uses TRBV5-1 and TRBJ1-4, with D unclear. Trimming cost V 7 bases and J 0 bases, with 10 bases left between them. This CDR3 contains 14 residues. CDR1 SGHRS and CDR2 YFSETQ come from the germline V gene. CDR3 sequence (DNA): TGCGCCAGCCGCCTTGGGCCAACTAATGAAAAACTGTTTTTT. Translation gives CASRLGPTNEKLFF.

This chain uses TRBV5-4 with TRBJ2-3; D remains unclear. The CDR3 sequence is 11 residues long. V lost 4 bases and J lost 7, with 7 bases in between. Looked up from germline, CDR1 is SGHNT and CDR2 is YYREEE (reference sequence). The CDR3 is CASSRHNTQYF. CDR3 DNA: TGTGCCAGCAGCCGTCATAATACGCAGTATTTT.

This clonotype has at least ten counts. The V call is TRBV6-2 or TRBV6-3, the J call TRBJ2-7; D not certain. The V gene's germline CDR1 is MNHEY and CDR2 SVGEGT. This CDR3 has 16 amino acids. V was shortened by 6 bases and J by 5 bases, with 23 bases between the two germline ends. The CDR3 region is CASSTFGDAVSHEQYF. The CDR3 bases are TGTGCCAGCAGCACCTTCGGAGATGCTGTAAGCCACGAGCAGTACTTC.

This clonotype was seen many times. The rearrangement links TRBV6-4 to TRBJ2-2; 7 bases are shared with TRBD1. Germline lookup yields CDR1 MRHNA and CDR2 SNTAGT. After removal of 8 bases from V and 3 bases from J, the junction contained 6 bases not matched to a gene. There are 14 residues in the CDR3. The CDR3 coding sequence is TGTGCCAGCGGGCACGGGACAGACACCGGGGAGCTGTTTTTT. Its protein is CASGHGTDTGELFF.

The rearrangement links TRBV4-2 to TRBJ2-1; TRBD2 aligns across 9 bases. The germline gives CDR1 LGHNA, CDR2 YNFKEQ. CDR3 length equals 17 residues. Germline trimming cut 0 bases from V and 7 bases from J; bases unmatched to any gene: 10. The CDR3 loop reads CASSQDPASGVRNEQFF. As DNA, the CDR3 is TGTGCCAGCAGCCAAGACCCGGCTAGCGGGGTGAGGAATGAGCAGTTCTTC.

This clonotype was counted at least ten times. The rearrangement joins TRBV5-5 to TRBJ2-4; D perhaps matches TRBD1 (5 bases). The CDR3 length is 14 residues. CDR1 and CDR2 from the germline V gene are SGHKS and YYEKEE (reference sequence). Trimming took 2 bases from V and 1 from J, leaving 7 bases between them. The CDR3 nucleotides are TGTGCCAGCAGCTTCCAGGGCGCCAAAAACATTCAGTACTTC. It codes for CASSFQGAKNIQYF.